This record covers a single T cell receptor beta chain. A few counts support this clone. What this receptor recognizes is not known. Per-base quality was not reported, and no clone a single base away is much larger than it. The collaborating institutions used their own protocols to collect whole blood in K2EDTA tubes. For TCRbeta analysis, collaborators shipped samples as frozen whole blood, isolated PBMCs, or DNA extracted from either of those sample types. The sample originates from a study of blood T cell repertoires in COVID-19 (TCRdb year 2020). Study-level background: Samples covering the acute and convalescent phases of COVID-19 were provided by collaborators in the United States, Italy and Spain. The material from the prospective study consisted of cDNA or gDNA derived from T cells, B-cell-depleted T cells, or PBMCs. Nearly every sample came with metadata listing a de-identified subject ID, COVID-19 status, age in years and sex. HLA class I and class II types, where available, came from metadata supplied by the sample provider rather than from assay-based typing. The samples were drawn from the first 160 participants of the ongoing ImmuneRACE study and from 1,254 subjects provided by 6 global collaborators. Deeply sampled blood TCRbeta repertoires from subjects exposed to, actively infected with, or recovered from COVID-19 were included in the dataset. The repertoires were released in a freely available public database meant as a resource for research on the immune response to SARS-CoV-2. General findings and caveats noted by the study authors: The amount of clinical and demographic metadata varied by source and participant and was provided uncurated.

TCRbeta CDR3 regions were amplified from genomic DNA by means of the immunoSEQ Assay, a bias-controlled multiplex PCR. The authors' analysis ran thus. Within the assay, amplification of reference gene primers was used to estimate how many nucleated cells each sample contained. To quantify the absolute abundance of each unique TCRbeta CDR3 rearrangement, sequence reads were collapsed and filtered. For each sample, productive Simpson clonality was calculated by taking the square root of Simpson's diversity index across productive rearrangements. Entries here come from immuneACCESS through TCRdb and include only in-frame sequences with V and J called. Some clones fail to appear in such tables; in the studies checked, an unresolved V gene covers under half of the shortfall, and the cause of the remainder is unknown. V and J calls and clone size are copied from that table; D and trimming were computed from the DNA. The sample profile shows some 180,000 clones; more than 80% of them were found once. 6.5% to 8.5% of the sample lies in the top ten.

V was cut back by 4 bases and J by 0 bases, leaving a gap of 11 bases between them. The CDR3 covers 15 residues, taking in both the cysteine and the phenylalanine. CDR3 DNA only is kept here, 45 bases in frame from base 1. Material for sequencing was peripheral blood. This TCR came from a human donor in a cohort sampled during active COVID-19. The chain joins TRBV5-3 to TRBJ1-3; a tentative D match to TRBD1 spans 6 bases. TRBV5-3 is an ORF; its function is uncertain. The CDR3 corresponds to CARSNYRVSGNTIYF. In nucleotides, the sequence is TGTGCCAGAAGCAACTACAGGGTCTCTGGAAACACCATATATTTT.